The entry below gives a single T cell receptor (beta chain) sequence along with its context. Its antigen is unknown. The sample comes from a study of T cell responses to AZD1222 COVID-19 vaccine. Study-wide findings and caveats: A mostly white British donor set with more females was recruited, and clonal diversity was possibly underestimated. Only a handful of AZD1222 recipients were seropositive at baseline.

Assay: immunoSEQ multiplex PCR; the TCRdb copy retains only in-frame clones and omits some. The sample consists of about 120,000 clones, 70% to 90% of them appearing once. V was trimmed by 3 bases and J by 15 bases, leaving 15 bases between them. The CDR3 loop spans 12 amino acids. This TCR came from an adult in good health. This sequence joins TRBV12-3 or TRBV12-4 and TRBJ2-1; unclear D gene. The material sequenced was peripheral blood, taken on day 0 of AZD1222 vaccination. The CDR3 reads CASSFLLGRMFF. The CDR3 nucleotides are TGTGCCAGCAGTTTTCTGTTGGGTCGGATGTTCTTC.